Following are 17 T cell receptor beta chains from one sample sequenced in a study of CD8+CD57+ T cells in acquired aplastic anemia. Before being chosen for sequencing, patients had shown CD8+CD57+ cell expansion by flow cytometry. The template used for profiling TCR beta VDJ and CDR3 was genomic DNA. TCRdb redid the calling of the reads with MiXCR, one entry per CDR3 protein. The sample yields around 200,000 distinct CDR3 sequences, around 49% seen once. Input material: sorted CD4+, CD8+, or CD8+CD57+ T cells (not recorded which) from PBMCs. Receptors originate from a human donor with aplastic anemia.

This clonotype was detected ten times or more. V gene TRBV2 combines with J gene TRBJ2-2; 10 nucleotides match TRBD1. The V gene end was trimmed by 5 bases and the J gene end by 6 bases; junction bases not matched to a gene: 9. This CDR3 has 16 residues. Germline V lookup: CDR1 SNHLY, CDR2 FYNNEI. CDR3 coding DNA: TGTGCCAGCAGTCAGACTTGGGACAGGGGATCCGGGGAGCTGTTTTTT. Its translation is CASSQTWDRGSGELFF. The full variable domain, rest sourced from reference TRBV2 and TRBJ2-2, is EPEVTQTPSHQVTQMGQEVILRCVPISNHLYFYWYRQILGQKVEFLVSFYNNEISEKSEIFDDQFSVERPDGSNFTLKIRSTKLEDSAMYFCASSQTWDRGSGELFFGEGSRLTVL.

In the case of this clonotype: The conserved phenylalanine or tryptophan is not found at the CDR3 terminus, so this likely reflects a read error. The chain uses TRBV6-1 and TRBJ2-3, with 9 bases that match TRBD2. The germline V gene has CDR1 MNHNS and CDR2 SASEGT. The ends lost 7 bases at V and 0 bases at J; junction bases unmatched: 5. There are 15 residues in the CDR3. CDR3 amino acids: CASKVAGASTDTQYL. DNA of the CDR3: TGTGCCAGCAAAGTAGCGGGAGCAAGCACAGATACGCAGTATCTT.

This clonotype was recorded at least ten times. This chain connects TRBV6-5 to TRBJ1-2, with a possible D match to TRBD1 (6 bases). The V end lost 6 bases, the J end lost 2 bases, and 22 bases lay between the germline ends. Germline lookup yields CDR1 MNHEY and CDR2 SVGAGI. CDR3 length: 17 amino acids. For the CDR3, the DNA is TGTGCCAGCAGACCTCTCTCGGGGGCAGGGTGGAACTATGGCTACACCTTC. Translated, it gives CASRPLSGAGWNYGYTF.

This clonotype was picked up many times. The junction shows a germline mismatch at one end, possibly a read error. This chain uses TRBV7-7 with TRBJ2-7, with 7 bases that match TRBD2. In germline, CDR1 is SSHAT, CDR2 FNYEAQ (reference sequence). This CDR3 comprises 13 residues. The CDR3 reads CASIWDYPYEQYF. In DNA, the CDR3 is TGTGCTAGCATATGGGACTATCCCTACGAGCAGTACTTC.

The gene calls are TRBV7-2 and TRBJ2-4; a weak D match, TRBD1 (5 bases). Trimming left V 2 bases short and J 8 bases short, with 16 bases between. There are 15 residues in the CDR3. The germline V gene has CDR1 SGHTA and CDR2 FQGNSA. CDR3 residues: CASSLQGLGVDIQYF. The CDR3, as DNA: TGTGCCAGCAGCTTACAGGGTTTAGGAGTGGACATTCAGTACTTC. The entire variable domain, with the rest obtained from reference TRBV7-2 and TRBJ2-4, is as follows: GAGVSQSPSNKVTEKGKDVELRCDPISGHTALYWYRQSLGQGLEFLIYFQGNSAPDKSGLPSDRFSAERTGGSVSTLTIQRTQQEDSAVYLCASSLQGLGVDIQYFGAGTRLSVL.

This clonotype turned up a few times. V usage is TRBV12-5 and J usage is TRBJ2-5; D is unclear. The CDR3 runs 17 residues. CDR1 LGHNT and CDR2 FRNRAP come from the germline V gene. Trimming left V 0 bases short and J 2 bases short, with 16 bases between. CDR3 nucleotide sequence: TGTGCTAGTGGTTTGGTAATAGGTAGTCAGGCGCAAGAGACCCAGTACTTC. Translating it yields CASGLVIGSQAQETQYF.

The gene calls are TRBV29-1 and TRBJ2-5, with 7 bases that match TRBD1. The CDR3 is 12 residues long. Trimming at V came to 6 bases and at J to 5 bases, leaving 6 bases not matched to a gene. Looked up from germline, CDR1 is SQVTM and CDR2 is ANQGSEA. This CDR3 reads CSVVGGRETQYF. The DNA for the CDR3 is TGCAGCGTGGTAGGGGGCCGGGAGACCCAGTACTTC. Filled out from reference TRBV29-1 and TRBJ2-5, the complete variable domain reads SAVISQKPSRDICQRGTSLTIQCQVDSQVTMMFWYRQQPGQSLTLIATANQGSEATYESGFVIDKFPISRPNLTFSTLTVSNMSPEDSSIYLCSVVGGRETQYFGPGTRLLVL.

The chain uses TRBV7-3 and TRBJ1-6, with TRBD1 as a possible D gene (6 bases). CDR3 size: 15 residues. The germline CDR1 and CDR2 sequences are SGHTA and FQGTGA. Trimming cost V 4 bases and J 3 bases, with 10 bases left between them. This CDR3 is CASSSGQHYNSPLHF. The CDR3 DNA sequence: TGTGCCAGCAGCTCCGGACAGCACTATAATTCACCCCTCCACTTT.

In this sample, this clonotype turned up many times. The chain is built from TRBV5-6 and TRBJ2-2; 7 nucleotides match TRBD2. The V and J ends lost 5 bases and 6 bases, in that order; junction bases with no gene match: 4. In germline, CDR1 is SGHDT, CDR2 YYEEEE. The CDR3 is 13 residues long. The CDR3 here is CASSPGLAGELFF. CDR3 nucleotides: TGTGCCAGCAGTCCAGGACTAGCCGGGGAGCTGTTTTTT.

This clonotype was picked up a small number of times. The chain joins TRBV7-3 to TRBJ2-7, with D tentatively TRBD1 (5 bases). Germline lookup yields CDR1 SGHTA and CDR2 FQGTGA. Trimming left V 1 base short and J 2 bases short, with 9 bases between. The CDR3 has 14 residues. This chain's CDR3 is CASSLRKGPYEQYF. CDR3 DNA sequence: TGTGCCAGCAGCTTAAGGAAGGGGCCCTACGAGCAGTACTTC.

J is TRBJ2-7 and V is TRBV10-3; the match to TRBD1 covers 10 bases. CDR1 and CDR2 from the germline V gene are ENHRY and SYGVKD. The CDR3 loop spans 14 amino acids. The ends lost 4 bases at V and 1 base at J; junction bases unmatched: 1. CDR3 DNA: TGTGCCATCAGTGGGACAGGGGGTTCCTACGAGCAGTACTTC. As protein: CAISGTGGSYEQYF.

In this sample, this clonotype turned up many times. V and J are TRBV19 and TRBJ1-2; unclear D gene. Trimming shortened V by 3 bases and J by 1 base, and 15 bases separated the two germline ends. The CDR3 loop spans 16 amino acids. The germline CDR1 and CDR2 sequences are LNHDA and SQIVND (reference sequence). In DNA form, the CDR3 reads TGTGCCAGTAGTATTGGACCTTCATCTTTTAACTATGGCTACACCTTC. Encoded protein: CASSIGPSSFNYGYTF.

The rearrangement joins TRBV5-4 to TRBJ2-1, with 8 bases that match TRBD2. The CDR3 has 14 residues. Germline V lookup: CDR1 SGHNT, CDR2 YYREEE (reference sequence). Trimming at V came to 4 bases and at J to 8 bases, leaving 8 bases not matched to a gene. In DNA, the CDR3 is TGTGCCAGCAGCCCGGGAGGGGGGCGGTATGAGCAGTTCTTC. Translation: CASSPGGGRYEQFF.

This chain uses TRBV28 with TRBJ2-5; TRBD1 matches at 8 bases. The CDR3 loop spans 15 amino acids. The germline gives CDR1 MDHEN, CDR2 SYDVKM. Trimming cost V 5 bases and J 5 bases; bases outside gene matches: 10. This CDR3 is CASSPSGQAAETQYF. The DNA for the CDR3 is TGTGCCAGCAGTCCTTCGGGACAGGCGGCGGAGACCCAGTACTTC.

CDR3: CASSLDRNTDTQYF. CDR3 in DNA: TGTGCCAGCAGTTTGGACAGGAACACAGATACGCAGTATTTT. The J gene is TRBJ2-3, the V gene TRBV28; 7 nucleotides line up with TRBD1. The CDR3 runs to 14 residues. The ends lost 3 bases at V and 2 bases at J; junction bases unmatched: 2. CDR1 and CDR2 (germline): MDHEN, SYDVKM.

The gene calls are TRBV15 and TRBJ1-6, with unresolved D. The germline V gene has CDR1 LNHNV and CDR2 YYDKDF (reference sequence). This CDR3 spans 13 amino acids. The V gene lost 4 bases and the J gene lost 7 bases, with 8 bases spanning the gap. CDR3 protein: CATSNLANSPLHF. For the CDR3, the DNA is TGTGCCACCAGCAACTTGGCGAATTCACCCCTCCACTTT.

This clonotype was seen at least ten times. The chain employs TRBV5-1 and TRBJ2-7; no clear D gene. CDR3 size: 13 residues. Looked up from germline, CDR1 is SGHRS and CDR2 is YFSETQ. V was clipped by 7 bases and J by 7 bases, with 18 bases between them. CDR3 loop: CASRAGSGWEQYF. Here the CDR3 DNA reads TGCGCCAGCCGGGCCGGGTCTGGGTGGGAGCAGTACTTC.